These 20 T cell receptor beta chains were sequenced from one sample in a study of control samples from healthy donors and cancer patients. The method was immunoSEQ multiplex PCR; TCRdb's version includes in-frame clones alone and lacks a portion of them. Here the sample spans around 170,000 clones, around 88% being singletons. Specimen: blood. The receptors stem from a woman aged 25 to 39 in good health.

The chain carries TRBV6-5 and TRBJ1-5; D call uncertain. CDR1 MNHEY and CDR2 SVGAGI come from the germline V gene. The CDR3 consists of 15 residues. V lost 10 bases and J lost 0, with 16 bases in between. This chain's CDR3 is CATQKEGNSNQPQHF. The CDR3 DNA reads as TGTGCCACCCAAAAGGAGGGCAATAGCAATCAGCCCCAGCATTTT.

The V call is TRBV4-2, the J call TRBJ2-1; possibly TRBD1 or TRBD2 for D (5 bases each). V was trimmed by 5 bases and J by 0 bases, leaving 14 bases between them. CDR3 length equals 16 residues. CDR1 is LGHNA and CDR2 is YNFKEQ in the germline V gene. CDR3 coding DNA: TGTGCCAGCAGCTCCGGGATGGGGGACTCCTACAATGAGCAGTTCTTC. This codes for CASSSGMGDSYNEQFF.

The chain has TRBV12-5 and TRBJ2-1, with D hard to call. The germline V gene has CDR1 LGHNT and CDR2 FRNRAP. V lost 7 bases to trimming and J lost 7 bases, with 14 bases between them. The CDR3 loop spans 13 amino acids. In DNA form, the CDR3 reads TGTGCTAGTGCTCATTGGGGTGGGAATGAGCAGTTCTTC. Translation gives CASAHWGGNEQFF.

In DNA form, the CDR3 reads TGTGCCAGCACCCCGTTGGGAGCGGGGAACACCGGGGAGCTGTTTTTT. Translation: CASTPLGAGNTGELFF. The J gene is TRBJ2-2, the V gene TRBV28, with a weak D call TRBD2 (6 bases). Germline V gives CDR1 MDHEN, CDR2 SYDVKM. Trimming took 7 bases from V and 1 from J, leaving 16 bases between them. This CDR3 is 16 amino acids long.

This clone was detected a few times. The chain joins TRBV23-1 to TRBJ2-7; no clear D. TRBV23-1 is classed as an ORF, of uncertain function. V lost 8 bases to trimming and J lost 3 bases, with 14 bases between them. The CDR3 extends over 13 amino acids. The chain's CDR3 is CASPTGQIYEQYV. The CDR3, as DNA: TGCGCCAGCCCTACCGGGCAGATCTACGAGCAGTACGTC.

The chain employs TRBV2 and TRBJ1-5; no reliable D call. Trimming removed 2 bases at V and 7 bases at J, with 9 bases between. The CDR3 is 13 residues long. CDR1 is SNHLY, CDR2 FYNNEI, per germline. The CDR3 DNA reads TGTGCCAGCAGTGAATTGCCTCAACAGCCCCAGCATTTT. Its protein is CASSELPQQPQHF. Using reference TRBV2 and TRBJ1-5 for the parts outside the CDR3, the full variable domain is EPEVTQTPSHQVTQMGQEVILRCVPISNHLYFYWYRQILGQKVEFLVSFYNNEISEKSEIFDDQFSVERPDGSNFTLKIRSTKLEDSAMYFCASSELPQQPQHFGDGTRLSIL.

This chain connects TRBV7-8 to TRBJ2-1; tentatively, D is TRBD2 (5 bases). With 4 bases removed from V and 0 bases from J, the gap between germline ends came to 16 bases. From germline, CDR1 is SGHVS and CDR2 FQNEAQ. The CDR3 has 17 residues. DNA for the CDR3: TGTGCCAGCAGCTCTTTGACTACCCCGAGCTCCTACAATGAGCAGTTCTTC. This gives the protein CASSSLTTPSSYNEQFF.

The V gene is TRBV13, the J gene TRBJ2-3; weak D call: TRBD1 (5 bases). With 5 bases removed from V and 4 bases from J, the gap between germline ends came to 13 bases. Germline values: CDR1 PRHDT, CDR2 FYEKMQ (reference sequence). CDR3 length equals 14 residues. The CDR3 reads CASSQRAGPDTQYF. The DNA for the CDR3 is TGTGCCAGCAGCCAAAGAGCAGGGCCAGATACGCAGTATTTT.

The rearrangement joins TRBV2 to TRBJ1-1; D gene unclear. This CDR3 region has 13 residues. Trimming stripped 6 bases from V and 0 bases from J, with 8 bases between. Per the germline V gene, CDR1 is SNHLY and CDR2 is FYNNEI. CDR3: CASRIDLNTEAFF. CDR3 in DNA: TGTGCCAGCAGGATCGACCTGAACACTGAAGCTTTCTTT.

The chain links TRBV11-2 to TRBJ2-1, with TRBD2 matching over 9 bases. Germline trimming cut 5 bases from V and 6 bases from J; bases unmatched to any gene: 14. The germline gives CDR1 SGHAT, CDR2 FQNNGV. This CDR3 comprises 17 residues. CDR3 residues: CASSLTPPREGPNEQFF. The CDR3 region has the DNA TGTGCCAGCAGCCTAACCCCCCCGCGGGAGGGCCCCAATGAGCAGTTCTTC. The whole variable domain, remainder taken from reference TRBV11-2 and TRBJ2-1, is EAGVAQSPRYKIIEKRQSVAFWCNPISGHATLYWYQQILGQGPKLLIQFQNNGVVDDSQLPKDRFSAERLKGVDSTLKIQPAKLEDSAVYLCASSLTPPREGPNEQFFGPGTRLTVL.

The chain links TRBV6-5 to TRBJ2-7, with D tentatively TRBD1 or TRBD2 (6 bases each). This CDR3 is built from 15 residues. Trimming removed 5 bases at V and 0 bases at J, with 14 bases between. The germline gives CDR1 MNHEY, CDR2 SVGAGI. CDR3 DNA sequence: TGTGCCAGCAGTCCTCAAGGGGGGAGCTCCTACGAGCAGTACTTC. It encodes CASSPQGGSSYEQYF.

This clone appeared once. V and J are TRBV21-1 and TRBJ2-3; the table gives TRBD2 as D, unverified against the DNA. TRBV21-1 is a documented pseudogene. The CDR3 runs 21 residues. The CDR3 DNA follows: TGTGCCAGCAGCAAAAAAACGCCCCCAGGGGCTAGCGGGGCTAGCACAGATACGCAGTATTTT. Translating gives CASSKKTPPGASGASTDTQYF.

The CDR3 sequence: CASSLVGDGYTF. CDR3 in DNA: TGCGCCAGCAGCTTGGTTGGGGATGGCTACACCTTC. This chain links TRBV5-1 with TRBJ1-2; D remains unclear. The CDR3 sequence is 12 residues long. V was shortened by 0 bases and J by 6 bases, with 6 bases between the two germline ends. Germline V gene lookup returns CDR1 SGHRS and CDR2 YFSETQ.

The chain links TRBV2 to TRBJ1-1; D gene uncertain. Germline values: CDR1 SNHLY, CDR2 FYNNEI. Trimming pared 7 bases from V and 8 bases from J, leaving 14 bases between. This CDR3 contains 12 residues. CDR3: CASTKGDGEAFF. CDR3 nucleotides: TGTGCCAGCACAAAGGGAGACGGAGAAGCTTTCTTT.

The chain uses TRBV10-3 and TRBJ1-5; D unresolved. The V gene's germline CDR1 is ENHRY and CDR2 SYGVKD. The CDR3 runs 15 residues. V lost 3 bases, J lost 2 bases, and 11 bases lay in between. The CDR3 bases are TGTGCCATCAGTGACCCCTCTGGGGGCAATCAGCCCCAGCATTTT. Protein product: CAISDPSGGNQPQHF.

This chain connects TRBV2 to TRBJ1-6, with D maybe TRBD1 (5 bases). The V end lost 2 bases, the J end lost 9 bases, and 17 bases lay between the germline ends. The CDR3 is 16 residues long. The V gene's germline CDR1 is SNHLY and CDR2 FYNNEI. As DNA, the CDR3 is TGTGCCAGCAGTGAATCGGGCCAGGGATCGACTTCACCCCTCCACTTT. It is translated as CASSESGQGSTSPLHF. The full variable domain, in which reference TRBV2 and TRBJ1-6 provide the parts outside the CDR3, is EPEVTQTPSHQVTQMGQEVILRCVPISNHLYFYWYRQILGQKVEFLVSFYNNEISEKSEIFDDQFSVERPDGSNFTLKIRSTKLEDSAMYFCASSESGQGSTSPLHFGNGTRLTVT.

The chain uses TRBV4-1 and TRBJ2-5; TRBD2 agrees at 7 bases. CDR1 and CDR2 (germline): MGHRA, YSYEKL. V shed 1 base and J 5 bases; nucleotides not matched to a gene: 7. The CDR3 has 15 residues. The CDR3 sequence: CASSQVAGDMETQYF. The CDR3 nucleotides read TGCGCCAGCAGCCAAGTCGCGGGAGACATGGAGACCCAGTACTTC.

This clone appeared a few times. The chain links TRBV29-1 to TRBJ2-2; weak D call: TRBD1 (6 bases). CDR1 SQVTM and CDR2 ANQGSEA come from the germline V gene. V lost 7 bases, J lost 6 bases, and 24 bases lay in between. This CDR3 is 16 amino acids long. CDR3 region: CSAAFSNRAFAGELFF. CDR3 in DNA: TGCAGCGCAGCTTTCTCGAACAGGGCGTTCGCCGGGGAGCTGTTTTTT.

This clone showed up just once. V usage is TRBV28 and J usage is TRBJ1-1; D remains ambiguous. The CDR3 covers 13 residues. V shed 5 bases and J shed 0 bases, with 7 bases lying between them. Germline V gives CDR1 MDHEN, CDR2 SYDVKM. The CDR3 region is CASSPIMNTEAFF. CDR3 bases: TGTGCCAGCAGTCCTATAATGAACACTGAAGCTTTCTTT.

The chain joins TRBV23-1 to TRBJ1-2; D may be TRBD1 (5 bases). TRBV23-1 qualifies as an ORF whose function is uncertain. The V end lost 3 bases, the J end lost 4 bases, and 9 bases lay between the germline ends. The CDR3 has 13 residues. The CDR3 region is CASSHGRVYGYTF. CDR3 sequence (DNA): TGCGCCAGCAGTCACGGCAGGGTCTATGGCTACACCTTC.